The 8 T cell receptor beta chains below come from one sample, sequenced in a study of blood T cell repertoires in COVID-19. Produced via immunoSEQ multiplex PCR; TCRdb's table is partial and in-frame only. Here the sample spans about 210,000 clones, 85% being singletons. The sequencing sample was made of peripheral blood. The receptors derive from a woman between 65 and 79 years old with COVID-19, enrolled during active disease.

The chain uses TRBV5-4 and TRBJ1-3; a weak D match, TRBD1 (6 bases). Trimming left V 4 bases short and J 4 bases short, with 12 bases between. The CDR3 covers 14 residues. CDR1 SGHNT and CDR2 YYREEE come from the germline V gene (reference sequence). The CDR3 is CASSRDIQGNTIYF. CDR3 DNA sequence: TGTGCCAGCAGCCGGGACATCCAAGGAAACACCATATATTTT.

V usage is TRBV6-1 and J usage is TRBJ2-1, with 8 bases lining up with TRBD2. V dropped 4 bases and J dropped 5; count of bases not matched to a gene: 10. The CDR3 is made up of 16 amino acids. The germline V gene encodes CDR1 MNHNS and CDR2 SASEGT. The CDR3 is CASSGLGLGVNNEQFF. The CDR3 nucleotides read TGTGCCAGCAGTGGCCTGGGACTAGGAGTCAACAATGAGCAGTTCTTC.

The CDR3 protein is CASSVGLALGTDTQYF. The CDR3 DNA is TGTGCCAGCAGCGTAGGACTAGCCCTAGGCACAGATACGCAGTATTTT. The gene calls are TRBV9 and TRBJ2-3, with 7 nucleotides matching TRBD2. The ends lost 0 bases at V and 1 base at J; junction bases unmatched: 5. The CDR3 has 16 residues. The V gene's germline CDR1 is SGDLS and CDR2 YYNGEE.

This clone came up once. V is TRBV12-5 and J is TRBJ1-5, with TRBD1 matching over 8 bases. In germline, CDR1 is LGHNT, CDR2 FRNRAP. V gave up 3 bases and J gave up 7 bases; unmatched junction bases: 8. The CDR3 consists of 15 residues. CDR3 amino acids: CASGLGTGTGQPQHF. In DNA form, the CDR3 reads TGTGCTAGTGGTTTAGGGACAGGTACGGGACAGCCCCAGCATTTT.

This chain connects TRBV25-1 to TRBJ2-5; a weak D match, TRBD2 (5 bases). CDR3 size: 15 residues. Looked up from germline, CDR1 is MGHDK and CDR2 is SYGVNS. Trimming took off 3 bases at V and 2 bases at J, with 13 bases between the two ends. CDR3 protein: CASSEVGAVQETQYF. Here the CDR3 DNA reads TGTGCCAGCAGTGAGGTCGGAGCGGTACAAGAGACCCAGTACTTC.

The chain is built from TRBV10-2 and TRBJ1-1; D unresolved. The germline V gene encodes CDR1 WSHSY and CDR2 SAAADI. The CDR3 is 12 residues long. Trimming cost V 4 bases and J 0 bases, with 3 bases left between them. CDR3 residues: CASSAMNTEAFF. The CDR3 nucleotides are TGCGCCAGCAGTGCTATGAACACTGAAGCTTTCTTT.

The chain joins TRBV11-2 to TRBJ1-6, with a tentative D call TRBD1 (5 bases). V was cut by 1 base and J by 6 bases, with 10 bases left in between. CDR3 length equals 15 residues. The V gene's germline CDR1 is SGHAT and CDR2 FQNNGV. Written as DNA, the CDR3 is TGTGCCAGCAGCTTAGGTCGGCAGGGTAATTCACCCCTCCACTTT. Residues: CASSLGRQGNSPLHF.

The chain employs TRBV6-5 and TRBJ1-3; 9 bases match TRBD1. CDR3 length: 15 residues. V gave up 5 bases and J gave up 3 bases; unmatched junction bases: 5. Germline V gene lookup returns CDR1 MNHEY and CDR2 SVGAGI. CDR3 sequence: CASSRTGVRGNTIYF. CDR3 DNA: TGTGCCAGCAGTAGGACAGGGGTACGTGGAAACACCATATATTTT.